A single sample is the source of the 2 T cell receptor beta chains below, sequenced in a study of Tregs in tolerant kidney transplant recipients. Only in-frame clones appear in the TCRdb table, and some are missing; sequencing was by immunoSEQ multiplex PCR. The sample records about 50,000 clones, roughly nine tenths being singletons. Recipients received nonmyeloablative bone marrow transplants from related graft donors, with transient mixed chimerism. The specimen was CD8+ T cells from blood (PBMCs), collected 12 months after the transplant. These receptors all come from a human patient who received a combined kidney and bone marrow transplant. The graft donor may have given rise to some T cells.

The rearrangement links TRBV5-6 to TRBJ2-3; 7 bases align to TRBD1. The J segment lost 7 bases and the V segment lost 6 bases, leaving 5 bases of the junction unmatched. This CDR3 contains 12 residues. Germline V gives CDR1 SGHDT, CDR2 YYEEEE. CDR3 region: CASNRGQHTQYF. CDR3 in DNA: TGTGCCAGCAACAGGGGACAACATACGCAGTATTTT.

The rearrangement joins TRBV4-3 to TRBJ2-1, with 8 bases lining up with TRBD2. Germline assignment: CDR1 LGHNA and CDR2 YSLEER. The CDR3 has 16 residues. V trimming: 1 base; J trimming: 4 bases; junction bases outside the gene matches: 6. CDR3 in DNA: TGCGCCAGCAGCCAAGGGCCAGCGGGGGTTTACAATGAGCAGTTCTTC. Protein sequence: CASSQGPAGVYNEQFF.